A selection of T cell receptor beta chains follows, all from one sample in a study of cytomegalovirus exposure and HLA in healthy donors. Sequenced by immunoSEQ multiplex PCR; TCRdb stores in-frame clones only, minus some. The table includes roughly 98,000 clones, roughly 70% detected once. The specimen was PBMCs. These receptors all come from a man in his fifties or sixties in good health and CMV-seronegative. CDR3s include the opening cysteine and the closing phenylalanine or tryptophan. Fields, in order: D gene, CDR3 length, clone size, V gene, J gene, CDR3 DNA, CDR3 protein. A D gene is named only where the DNA matches it firmly. Some rows mark clone size as missing; the rest say once, few, many or name a class of expanded clone.

d_gene: NA
len: 15
abundance: NA
v_gene: TRBV6-5
j_gene: TRBJ1-6
CDR3nt: TGTGCCAGCAGCACAGGGATAGGGGATAATTCACCCCTCCACTTT
CDR3aa: CASSTGIGDNSPLHF

d_gene: TRBD2
len: 12
abundance: NA
v_gene: TRBV28
j_gene: TRBJ2-7
CDR3nt: TGTGCCAGCAGTGCGGGGGTTTACGAGCAGTACTTC
CDR3aa: CASSAGVYEQYF

d_gene: NA
len: 15
abundance: NA
v_gene: TRBV6-1
j_gene: TRBJ1-2
CDR3nt: TGTGCCAGCAGACTGGGGGAGGGGGGCGACTATGGCTACACCTTC
CDR3aa: CASRLGEGGDYGYTF

d_gene: NA
len: 13
abundance: NA
v_gene: TRBV7-2
j_gene: TRBJ2-5
CDR3nt: TGTGCCAGCAGCTTTGGTCTGCGGGAGACCCAGTACTTC
CDR3aa: CASSFGLRETQYF

d_gene: TRBD1
len: 13
abundance: NA
v_gene: TRBV14
j_gene: TRBJ1-5
CDR3nt: TGTGCCAGCACCAGACAGGGGGGACAGCCCCAGCATTTT
CDR3aa: CASTRQGGQPQHF

d_gene: NA
len: 15
abundance: once
v_gene: TRBV7-9
j_gene: TRBJ2-2
CDR3nt: TGTGCCAGCAGCGGTAGACTGGAGGGCCCCGGGGAGCTGTTTTTT
CDR3aa: CASSGRLEGPGELFF

d_gene: TRBD1
len: 17
abundance: NA
v_gene: TRBV4-1
j_gene: TRBJ2-5
CDR3nt: TGCGCCAGCAGCCAAGATGAGGGACAGGGGGCGGGAGAGACCCAGTACTTC
CDR3aa: CASSQDEGQGAGETQYF

d_gene: TRBD2
len: 12
abundance: NA
v_gene: TRBV27
j_gene: TRBJ2-1
CDR3nt: TGTGCCAGCAGCTCGGGGGGGACTGAGCAGTTCTTC
CDR3aa: CASSSGGTEQFF

d_gene: NA
len: 13
abundance: few
v_gene: TRBV6-6
j_gene: TRBJ1-1
CDR3nt: TGTGCCAGCAGCGACACAGCGAACACTGAAGCTTTCTTT
CDR3aa: CASSDTANTEAFF

d_gene: TRBD1
len: 14
abundance: NA
v_gene: TRBV28
j_gene: TRBJ1-5
CDR3nt: TGTGCCAGCAGTCCGGGACAGGGCAATCAGCCCCAGCATTTT
CDR3aa: CASSPGQGNQPQHF

d_gene: TRBD2
len: 16
abundance: few
v_gene: TRBV14
j_gene: TRBJ2-7
CDR3nt: TGTGCCAGCAGCCAAGGGGTGATACTAGCGGGAGACGAGCAGTACTTC
CDR3aa: CASSQGVILAGDEQYF

d_gene: TRBD1
len: 15
abundance: few
v_gene: TRBV7-9
j_gene: TRBJ2-4
CDR3nt: TGTGCCAGCAGCCGGACAGGGGGATCCAAAAACATTCAGTACTTC
CDR3aa: CASSRTGGSKNIQYF

d_gene: NA
len: 14
abundance: NA
v_gene: TRBV6-4
j_gene: TRBJ2-2
CDR3nt: TGTGCCAGCGGGCAGGGGTTAGACACCGGGGAGCTGTTTTTT
CDR3aa: CASGQGLDTGELFF

d_gene: NA
len: 14
abundance: NA
v_gene: TRBV28
j_gene: TRBJ2-7
CDR3nt: NA
CDR3aa: CASSFGPGSEEQYF

d_gene: NA
len: 14
abundance: once
v_gene: TRBV5-5
j_gene: TRBJ2-2
CDR3nt: TGTGCCAGCAGGAGGGATTCGGACACCGGGGAGCTGTTTTTT
CDR3aa: CASRRDSDTGELFF

d_gene: TRBD1
len: 14
abundance: NA
v_gene: TRBV7-9
j_gene: TRBJ1-2
CDR3nt: TGTGCCAGCAACCCCGGGACAGAAAACTATGGCTACACCTTC
CDR3aa: CASNPGTENYGYTF

d_gene: NA
len: 13
abundance: NA
v_gene: TRBV27
j_gene: TRBJ1-5
CDR3nt: TGTGCCAGCCCGGACAAGGGTGATCAGCCCCAGCATTTT
CDR3aa: CASPDKGDQPQHF

d_gene: TRBD2
len: 17
abundance: NA
v_gene: TRBV5-1
j_gene: TRBJ2-4
CDR3nt: TGCGCCAGCAGCATGTGGACTAGCGGGAGGGCCAAAAACATTCAGTACTTC
CDR3aa: CASSMWTSGRAKNIQYF

d_gene: NA
len: 15
abundance: NA
v_gene: TRBV4-2
j_gene: TRBJ2-5
CDR3nt: TGTGCCAGCAGCCAAGAGGCCTCGGGGTGGGAGACCCAGTACTTC
CDR3aa: CASSQEASGWETQYF

d_gene: TRBD1
len: 18
abundance: NA
v_gene: TRBV7-6
j_gene: TRBJ1-5
CDR3nt: TGTGCCAGCAGCGCAGTATGGTCTCAGGGGGTGCCCTTGCAGCCCCAGCATTTT
CDR3aa: CASSAVWSQGVPLQPQHF

d_gene: NA
len: 14
abundance: NA
v_gene: TRBV15
j_gene: TRBJ1-5
CDR3nt: TGTGCCACCAGCAGAGATTATAGCAATCAGCCCCAGCATTTT
CDR3aa: CATSRDYSNQPQHF

d_gene: TRBD1
len: 14
abundance: NA
v_gene: TRBV5-5
j_gene: TRBJ2-7
CDR3nt: TGTGCCAGCATACGGACAGGGAGCTCCTACGAGCAGTACTTC
CDR3aa: CASIRTGSSYEQYF

d_gene: TRBD1
len: 13
abundance: NA
v_gene: TRBV7-6
j_gene: TRBJ1-4
CDR3nt: TGTGCCAGCAGCGTTTTGACAGGGGAAAAACTGTTTTTT
CDR3aa: CASSVLTGEKLFF

d_gene: NA
len: 14
abundance: NA
v_gene: TRBV7-2
j_gene: TRBJ1-5
CDR3nt: TGTGCCAGCAGCCCAGGGAGGATCAATCAGCCCCAGCATTTT
CDR3aa: CASSPGRINQPQHF

d_gene: NA
len: 14
abundance: NA
v_gene: TRBV6-6
j_gene: TRBJ1-2
CDR3nt: TGTGCCAGCAGTTTGTGGACAAGCCCCTCGGGCTACACCTTC
CDR3aa: CASSLWTSPSGYTF

d_gene: NA
len: 12
abundance: NA
v_gene: TRBV15
j_gene: TRBJ2-7
CDR3nt: TGTGCCACCAGCAGGACTTCACGCGAGCAGTACTTC
CDR3aa: CATSRTSREQYF

d_gene: NA
len: 17
abundance: NA
v_gene: TRBV19
j_gene: TRBJ1-5
CDR3nt: TGTGCCAGTAGTGGGGGGGTTTTATCGGGTTTAAATCAGCCCCAGCATTTT
CDR3aa: CASSGGVLSGLNQPQHF

d_gene: TRBD1
len: 17
abundance: NA
v_gene: TRBV4-1
j_gene: TRBJ2-7
CDR3nt: TGCGCCAGCAGCCAAGCCAGCAGCGGACAGGGGGGATACGAGCAGTACTTC
CDR3aa: CASSQASSGQGGYEQYF

d_gene: TRBD1
len: 14
abundance: NA
v_gene: TRBV5-1
j_gene: TRBJ2-7
CDR3nt: TGCGCCAGCAGCGGGGGACAGGGTATCTACGAGCAGTACTTC
CDR3aa: CASSGGQGIYEQYF

d_gene: NA
len: 13
abundance: few
v_gene: TRBV7-9
j_gene: TRBJ1-5
CDR3nt: TGTGCCAGCAGCTTAGGACAGAATCAGCCCCAGCATTTT
CDR3aa: CASSLGQNQPQHF

d_gene: NA
len: 17
abundance: NA
v_gene: TRBV2
j_gene: TRBJ1-5
CDR3nt: TGTGCCAGCAGTGAATTTGTCACCCGGAGAAGCAATCAGCCCCAGCATTTT
CDR3aa: CASSEFVTRRSNQPQHF

d_gene: NA
len: 13
abundance: NA
v_gene: TRBV9
j_gene: TRBJ1-1
CDR3nt: TGTGCCAGCAGCCCCCTAGAAGACACTGAAGCTTTCTTT
CDR3aa: CASSPLEDTEAFF

d_gene: NA
len: 15
abundance: NA
v_gene: TRBV15
j_gene: TRBJ1-4
CDR3nt: TGTGCCACCAGCAGAGCTGCTGCGCGGAACGAAAAACTGTTTTTT
CDR3aa: CATSRAAARNEKLFF

d_gene: TRBD2
len: 16
abundance: NA
v_gene: TRBV7-9
j_gene: TRBJ2-7
CDR3nt: TGTGCCAGCAGCCTCTCTAGCGGGGGGTACGGCAACGAGCAGTACTTC
CDR3aa: CASSLSSGGYGNEQYF

d_gene: NA
len: 14
abundance: few
v_gene: TRBV11-2
j_gene: TRBJ1-3
CDR3nt: TGTGCCAGCAGCCCCCCCCGCCGTTCGGGGAACGTAAATTTT
CDR3aa: CASSPPRRSGNVNF

d_gene: NA
len: 13
abundance: few
v_gene: TRBV6-1
j_gene: TRBJ1-1
CDR3nt: TGTGCCAGCAGCACCTGGGGGCCCACTGAAGCTTTCTTT
CDR3aa: CASSTWGPTEAFF

d_gene: TRBD1
len: 17
abundance: once
v_gene: TRBV19
j_gene: TRBJ2-3
CDR3nt: TGTGCCAGTAGTATAGATCCCGGGACAGCACTCACAGATACGCAGTATTTT
CDR3aa: CASSIDPGTALTDTQYF

d_gene: NA
len: 14
abundance: NA
v_gene: TRBV6-1
j_gene: TRBJ1-1
CDR3nt: TGTGCCAGCAGTCCAGGGGAGTGGATGACTGAAGCTTTCTTT
CDR3aa: CASSPGEWMTEAFF

d_gene: NA
len: 14
abundance: NA
v_gene: TRBV7-6
j_gene: TRBJ2-3
CDR3nt: TGTGCCAGCAGCTTATATCCGGGAGCCGATACGCAGTATTTT
CDR3aa: CASSLYPGADTQYF

d_gene: NA
len: 15
abundance: NA
v_gene: TRBV6-1
j_gene: TRBJ2-3
CDR3nt: TGTGCCAGCAGTGGGGGCTACAAGACCACAGATACGCAGTATTTT
CDR3aa: CASSGGYKTTDTQYF

d_gene: NA
len: 16
abundance: NA
v_gene: TRBV5-6
j_gene: TRBJ2-5
CDR3nt: TGTGCCAGCAGCTTGTACGGTATGGGTCAGGGAGAGACCCAGTACTTC
CDR3aa: CASSLYGMGQGETQYF

d_gene: TRBD1
len: 16
abundance: NA
v_gene: TRBV28
j_gene: TRBJ1-1
CDR3nt: TGTGCCAGCACCAATTTCAATGAGGGGGCTTTCGATGAAGCTTTCTTT
CDR3aa: CASTNFNEGAFDEAFF

d_gene: TRBD2
len: 18
abundance: NA
v_gene: TRBV10-2
j_gene: TRBJ2-7
CDR3nt: TGCGCCAGCAGTGAGTCGAGTTTAGCGGGGGCCCTAACCTACGAGCAGTACTTC
CDR3aa: CASSESSLAGALTYEQYF

d_gene: NA
len: 15
abundance: NA
v_gene: TRBV10-3
j_gene: TRBJ1-2
CDR3nt: TGTGCCATCAGTGATCGGATGGGAGACGACTATGGCTACACCTTC
CDR3aa: CAISDRMGDDYGYTF

d_gene: TRBD1
len: 20
abundance: NA
v_gene: TRBV5-4
j_gene: TRBJ2-1
CDR3nt: TGTGCCAGCAGCTTTCTCACCCCCTTCAGGGGGTCGCCTTCCTACAATGAGCAGTTCTTC
CDR3aa: CASSFLTPFRGSPSYNEQFF

d_gene: NA
len: 18
abundance: NA
v_gene: TRBV7-9
j_gene: TRBJ2-5
CDR3nt: TGTTCCAGCAGCACCTTATCCGGGACATCATTGAACCAAGAGACCCAGTACTTC
CDR3aa: CSSSTLSGTSLNQETQYF

d_gene: NA
len: 14
abundance: NA
v_gene: TRBV10-2
j_gene: TRBJ2-7
CDR3nt: TGCGCCAGCAGCTCTCCGGGTTACTCCTACGAGCAGTACTTC
CDR3aa: CASSSPGYSYEQYF

d_gene: NA
len: 14
abundance: NA
v_gene: TRBV27
j_gene: TRBJ2-7
CDR3nt: TGTGCCAGCAGTCCCAGCTCGGTCCCCTTAGGAGAGTACTTC
CDR3aa: CASSPSSVPLGEYF